This is a list of T cell receptor beta chains from one sample in a study of neurological immune-mediated disorders. One entry per CDR3 protein results from TCRdb running MiXCR on the 5' RACE reads. Here the sample spans tens of thousands of distinct CDR3 sequences, 2.5% to 4% being singletons. Sequencing used PBMCs. These receptors were obtained from a woman in her thirties with multiple sclerosis. The CDR3 runs from the conserved cysteine through the conserved F or W.

>16|TRBV29-1|TRBJ2-4
CSVEASGTRAIKIQYF
>12|TRBV12-3/TRBV12-4|TRBJ2-3
CASSFYGGTQYF
>13|TRBV20-1|TRBJ1-2
CSGRQQGNYGYTF
>13|TRBV20-1|TRBJ1-5
CSATDAGNQPQNF
>19|TRBV20-1|TRBJ1-2
CSATPTATIGQGRPYGYTF
>17|TRBV15|TRBJ2-2
CATSRDRRTGHTGELFF
>16|TRBV7-2|TRBJ2-7
CASSLVITGAGYEQYF
>15|TRBV20-1|TRBJ2-5
CSATPEGGQRGTQYF
>13|TRBV6-5|TRBJ1-6
CASSYSGYSPLNF
>15|TRBV7-3|TRBJ2-3
CASSSTGVPTDTQYF
>13|TRBV12-5|TRBJ2-7
CASGLAGGYEQYF
>13|TRBV5-1|TRBJ2-7
CASRQGQTYEQYF
>15|TRBV18|TRBJ2-5
CASSPTGATGETQYF
>15|TRBV7-3|TRBJ1-3
CASSLDSLSGNTIYF
>12|TRBV5-1|TRBJ2-3
CASRPEGDTQYF
>14|TRBV7-8|TRBJ2-1
CASSPAGRNNEQFF
>13|TRBV7-2|TRBJ2-1
CASSLGRYNEQFF
>13|TRBV7-2|TRBJ2-5
CASSLSLLETQYF
>16|TRBV7-6|TRBJ2-6
CASSLAPGTPGGVLTF
>16|TRBV5-1|TRBJ2-7
CASTLTPGQGSYEQYF
>14|TRBV12-3/TRBV12-4|TRBJ2-5
CASSLGQSQETQYF
>12|TRBV7-2|TRBJ2-1
CASSLVGTGGFF
>13|TRBV5-6|TRBJ2-3
CASSLLRTDTQYF
>13|TRBV7-2|TRBJ2-7
CASSNNHRGEQYF
>13|TRBV30|TRBJ2-3
CAWSPGVADTQYF
>13|TRBV10-3|TRBJ1-5
CAISEGQGQPQHF
>15|TRBV12-3/TRBV12-4|TRBJ2-2
CASSSWEQGHGELFF
>17|TRBV20-1|TRBJ2-1
CSAPPPGQGAFYNEQFF
>12|TRBV28|TRBJ1-5
CASSFSNQPQHF
>13|TRBV5-1|TRBJ2-5
CASSLGAPETQYF
>14|TRBV28|TRBJ1-6
CASSSSGIRSPLHF
>14|TRBV20-1|TRBJ2-3
CSARVGGSTDTQYF
>15|TRBV15|TRBJ2-2
CATSPPGTRTGELFF
>15|TRBV19|TRBJ2-6
CASRMTGAGANVLTF
>14|TRBV24-1|TRBJ1-2
CATSEPGPVYGYTF
>14|TRBV12-3/TRBV12-4|TRBJ2-1
CASTLGGSYHEQFF
>13|TRBV7-2|TRBJ2-7
CASSENREDEQYF
>16|TRBV7-2|TRBJ2-7
CASSLDSGKFSYEQYF
>17|TRBV2|TRBJ2-3
CASSLSGGPLGTDTQYF
>16|TRBV20-1|TRBJ2-3
CSASLRIGVWTDTQYF
>15|TRBV7-9|TRBJ2-5
CASTPGTGASETQYF
>14|TRBV7-2|TRBJ2-7
CASSLASGTYEQYF
>13|TRBV15|TRBJ1-5
CATSRDQNLAQHF
>13|TRBV9|TRBJ2-2
CASSVGDTGELFF
>17|TRBV5-1|TRBJ2-1
CASSMVVGASAYNEQFF
>13|TRBV7-9|TRBJ1-2
CASSAGQGYGYTF